This T cell receptor beta chain was identified in a study of blood T cell repertoires in COVID-19. Study background: Samples came from the United States, Italy and Spain, spanning acute and convalescent COVID-19.

The protocol was immunoSEQ multiplex PCR, while the TCRdb copy is restricted to in-frame clones and leaves out a portion. Here the sample spans some 250,000 clones, approximately 90% being singletons. Individuals aged roughly 18 to 90 years were recruited from approximately 24 US areas. Clinical histories supplied by participants themselves formed the basis of cohort assignment. Sequenced sample: PBMCs or T cells enriched from blood (not recorded which). This clonotype was sampled from a human donor in a cohort exposed to, infected with or recovered from COVID-19 (not recorded which). The donor label of this sample is uncertain.

This chain's CDR3 is CASSPTGGAYQPQHF. CDR3 sequence (DNA): TGTGCCAGTAGTCCGACAGGGGGCGCTTATCAGCCCCAGCATTTT. V and J are TRBV19 and TRBJ1-5; 10 nucleotides line up with TRBD1. After removal of 5 bases from V and 5 bases from J, the junction contained 6 bases not matched to a gene. The CDR3 has 15 residues. Looked up from germline, CDR1 is LNHDA and CDR2 is SQIVND (reference sequence).